Below are 16 T cell receptor beta chains sequenced from a single sample in a study of radiation and T cells in renal cell carcinoma. TCRdb's copy holds only in-frame clones and misses some; the assay was immunoSEQ multiplex PCR. Of some 75,000 clones in the sample, roughly 82% were seen once. As for time point: blood 2 weeks post-SBRT. Treatment defined: 15 Gy SBRT to primary tumor, nephrectomy 4 weeks later. The sequences come from blood, collected from a patient whose treatment included radiotherapy and nephrectomy. Every receptor here comes from a man between 60 and 75 years old with renal cell carcinoma.

This chain joins TRBV13 and TRBJ1-3; the D is unclear. Germline V CDR1 and CDR2: PRHDT, FYEKMQ (reference sequence). CDR3 length equals 16 residues. V lost 0 bases and J 0 bases, leaving 9 bases between the germline ends. The CDR3 sequence: CASSLGFPGSGNTIYF. The CDR3 DNA follows: TGTGCCAGCAGCTTAGGGTTCCCAGGCTCTGGAAACACCATATATTTT. The full variable domain, rest sourced from reference TRBV13 and TRBJ1-3, is AAGVIQSPRHLIKEKRETATLKCYPIPRHDTVYWYQQGPGQDPQFLISFYEKMQSDKGSIPDRFSAQQFSDYHSELNMSSLELGDSALYFCASSLGFPGSGNTIYFGEGSWLTVV.

This clone counts as medium-sized. This rearrangement joins TRBV4-2 to TRBJ1-1, with 7 nucleotides matching TRBD1. The CDR3 contains 14 residues. The V gene end was trimmed by 4 bases and the J gene end by 6 bases; junction bases not matched to a gene: 8. Germline V lookup: CDR1 LGHNA, CDR2 YNFKEQ. In DNA form, the CDR3 reads TGTGCCAGCAGCCGCACAACAGGGGAGCCTGAAGCTTTCTTT. It yields the protein CASSRTTGEPEAFF.

The rearrangement links TRBV7-9 to TRBJ2-3; the D is unclear. The CDR3 sequence is 12 residues long. Per germline, CDR1 SEHNR and CDR2 FQNEAQ (reference sequence). V shed 10 bases and J shed 6 bases, with 14 bases lying between them. CDR3: CATLRPGDTQYF. The CDR3 bases are TGTGCCACCCTACGGCCAGGCGATACGCAGTATTTT.

This clone was counted only a few times. The chain couples TRBV7-2 to TRBJ2-7, with 11 bases lining up with TRBD2. The germline V gene has CDR1 SGHTA and CDR2 FQGNSA. The CDR3 runs 15 residues. Trimming at V came to 5 bases and at J to 4 bases, leaving 7 bases not matched to a gene. This CDR3 reads CASSPSIAGGYEQYF. In nucleotides, the CDR3 is TGTGCCAGCAGCCCGAGCATAGCGGGAGGGTACGAGCAGTACTTC.

The rearrangement uses TRBV11-3 and TRBJ2-1; no definite D call. This CDR3 region has 16 residues. V was clipped by 0 bases and J by 6 bases, with 15 bases between them. Germline V lookup: CDR1 SGHNT, CDR2 YENEEA. In DNA, the CDR3 is TGTGCCAGCAGCTTAGATGGGTATCGGCGTCCCAATGAGCAGTTCTTC. It yields the protein CASSLDGYRRPNEQFF. The entire variable domain, with the rest obtained from reference TRBV11-3 and TRBJ2-1, is as follows: EAGVVQSPRYKIIEKKQPVAFWCNPISGHNTLYWYLQNLGQGPELLIRYENEEAVDDSQLPKDRFSAERLKGVDSTLKIQPAELGDSAVYLCASSLDGYRRPNEQFFGPGTRLTVL.

The rearrangement links TRBV28 to TRBJ1-2, with 10 nucleotides matching TRBD1. The CDR3 length is 14 residues. Germline V gene data show CDR1 as MDHEN and CDR2 as SYDVKM. V lost 6 bases and J lost 5; bases outside the gene matches: 6. This CDR3 is CASRSTGGHYGYTF. The CDR3 coding sequence is TGTGCCAGCAGGTCGACAGGGGGCCATTATGGCTACACCTTC.

The chain recombines TRBV4-1 with TRBJ2-7; TRBD2 is a possible D gene (6 bases). The V end was cut by 3 bases, the J end by 5 bases, with 14 bases between. CDR1 is MGHRA, CDR2 YSYEKL, per germline. The CDR3 is 14 residues long. For the CDR3, the DNA is TGCGCCAGCAGCCAGGAGGGAGTTAGTCACGAGCAGTACTTC. This encodes CASSQEGVSHEQYF.

This sequence joins TRBV18 and TRBJ2-5; D uncertain. CDR1 and CDR2 from the germline V gene are KGHSH and LQKENI. V was cut by 3 bases and J by 4 bases, with 6 bases left in between. The CDR3 is made up of 12 amino acids. CDR3 bases: TGTGCCAGCTCACCCAACACAGAGACCCAGTACTTC. This sequence encodes CASSPNTETQYF.

The chain combines TRBV5-6 with TRBJ2-7; 8 nucleotides match TRBD1. This CDR3 has 16 amino acids. The V segment lost 5 bases and the J segment 2 bases; nucleotides outside the gene matches: 12. Per the germline V gene, CDR1 is SGHDT and CDR2 is YYEEEE. Here the CDR3 DNA reads TGTGCCAGCAGTCGCTCAGGGGGCCGGGGCCCCTACGAGCAGTACTTC. Translated: CASSRSGGRGPYEQYF.

This clone was counted a few times. J is TRBJ2-2 and V is TRBV10-2, with D maybe TRBD1 (5 bases). The CDR3 runs to 16 residues. Per germline, CDR1 WSHSY and CDR2 SAAADI. The V gene lost 2 bases and the J gene lost 5 bases, with 15 bases spanning the gap. CDR3 nucleotides: TGCGCCAGCAGTGAGGGTCCAGGGAAGGTGACCGGGGAGCTGTTTTTT. Translated, it gives CASSEGPGKVTGELFF.

The gene calls are TRBV28 and TRBJ2-7, with D maybe TRBD2 (6 bases). The germline V gene has CDR1 MDHEN and CDR2 SYDVKM. The CDR3 extends over 14 amino acids. V was trimmed by 6 bases and J by 2 bases, leaving 14 bases between them. The CDR3: CASSPLARAYEQYF. CDR3 nucleotide sequence: TGTGCCAGCAGCCCCCTAGCGCGGGCCTACGAGCAGTACTTC.

The rearrangement uses TRBV7-2 and TRBJ2-7; D perhaps matches TRBD2 (6 bases). The germline CDR1 and CDR2 sequences are SGHTA and FQGNSA. The CDR3 totals 14 residues. V shed 5 bases and J shed 5 bases, with 16 bases lying between them. The CDR3 nucleotides read TGTGCCAGCAGCATAGGAGGGGCTAGCCACGAGCAGTACTTC. Translating gives CASSIGGASHEQYF.

J is TRBJ2-5 and V is TRBV2; the match to TRBD1 covers 7 bases. The ends lost 5 bases at V and 3 bases at J; junction bases unmatched: 3. The CDR3 has 13 residues. Germline V gives CDR1 SNHLY, CDR2 FYNNEI. CDR3 residues: CASSRTGEETQYF. CDR3 bases: TGTGCCAGCAGTAGGACAGGCGAAGAGACCCAGTACTTC.

V is TRBV7-2 and J is TRBJ1-4; no clear D. The CDR3 totals 15 residues. V lost 1 base to trimming and J lost 6 bases, with 12 bases between them. CDR1 is SGHTA and CDR2 is FQGNSA in the germline V gene. The chain's CDR3 is CASSLVVGGDEKLFF. The CDR3 DNA reads TGTGCCAGCAGCTTAGTCGTGGGTGGGGATGAAAAACTGTTTTTT.

This clone was detected a few times. The chain joins TRBV7-2 to TRBJ2-1; no clear D gene. The CDR3 length is 15 residues. Trimming left V 1 base short and J 0 bases short, with 7 bases between. The germline CDR1 and CDR2 sequences are SGHTA and FQGNSA. In nucleotides, the CDR3 is TGTGCCAGCAGCTTAGTGGGAAGCTCCTACAATGAGCAGTTCTTC. Translation gives CASSLVGSSYNEQFF.

The rearrangement joins TRBV5-4 to TRBJ2-1; 11 bases agree with TRBD2. V shed 4 bases, J shed 8 bases, and the junction held 8 bases outside the gene matches. This CDR3 contains 15 residues. Germline values: CDR1 SGHNT, CDR2 YYREEE (reference sequence). The chain's CDR3 is CASSILAGARDEQFF. Here the CDR3 DNA reads TGTGCCAGCAGCATACTAGCGGGAGCTCGGGATGAGCAGTTCTTC.